The present T cell receptor beta chain was sequenced within a study of spatial heterogeneity in lung cancer. Study-level points and caveats: Estimates put coverage of tumor T cells around 7% for alpha and 13% for beta chains. Tumor mutation counts were tracked by expanded intratumoral alpha and beta TCR counts.

All TCR cDNA molecules were individually tagged with a unique molecular identifier. TCRdb reprocessed the 5' RACE reads via MiXCR and lists one record per CDR3 protein. Among tens of thousands of distinct CDR3 sequences listed, 4% to 5.5% were seen once. The time point is: sample taken at primary tumor resection. Samples were obtained from 65 to 80 donors, all untreated early-stage non-small cell lung cancer patients. In its sample, this clonotype was seen many times. As yet, its antigen is unknown. From germline, CDR1 is MDHEN and CDR2 SYDVKM. Trimming pared 3 bases from V and 0 bases from J, leaving 12 bases between. This CDR3 has 15 amino acids.

Sequences were derived from lung tumor tissue, sampled at surgery. This chain connects TRBV28 to TRBJ2-7; D not certain. The TCR was taken from a male donor with early-stage non-small cell lung cancer. CDR3 DNA sequence: TGTGCCAGCAGTTTTTCCAGGACGAGCTCCTACGAGCAGTACTTC. This codes for CASSFSRTSSYEQYF.